This T cell receptor beta chain was found in a study of cytomegalovirus exposure and HLA in healthy donors. General study results and limits: A later analysis reportedly found fewer N-insertions in an Asian-associated ancestry cluster than the roughly 680-donor mean.

Both 60 Vbeta primers and 13 Jbeta primers went into the PCR. Using immunoSEQ multiplex PCR, the repertoire was profiled, and TCRdb retains in-frame clones only, with some absent. This table has about 120,000 clones, 74% appearing once. This clone was counted between two and nine times. Its antigen is unknown. V lost 7 bases, J lost 1 base, and 13 bases lay in between. The germline V gene has CDR1 SNHLY and CDR2 FYNNEI. This CDR3 is 14 amino acids long. The sequenced material came from PBMCs. The TCR was taken from a human donor in good health. The chain couples TRBV2 to TRBJ1-1, with TRBD1 as a possible D gene (6 bases). Here the CDR3 reads CASTEGHGNTEAFF. CDR3 nucleotide sequence: TGTGCCAGCACCGAGGGACACGGGAACACTGAAGCTTTCTTT. The variable domain in full, with the rest retrieved from reference TRBV2 and TRBJ1-1, is EPEVTQTPSHQVTQMGQEVILRCVPISNHLYFYWYRQILGQKVEFLVSFYNNEISEKSEIFDDQFSVERPDGSNFTLKIRSTKLEDSAMYFCASTEGHGNTEAFFGQGTRLTVV.